This T cell receptor (beta chain) was captured in a study of blood T cell repertoires in COVID-19. The CDR3 sequence is 14 residues long. Trimming shortened V by 6 bases and J by 0 bases, and 9 bases separated the two germline ends. CDR1 is SGHAT, CDR2 FQNNGV, per germline. Sequencing used immunoSEQ multiplex PCR; TCRdb keeps in-frame clones, though not all of them. The table shows more than 200,000 clones, with 70% to 90% occurring only once. A few counts support this clone. The rearrangement joins TRBV11-2 to TRBJ1-3; D is unclear. Sequences were obtained from peripheral blood. This clonotype originated in a man aged 45-60 years with acute or convalescent COVID-19. The CDR3 region is CASSSQVSGNTIYF. CDR3 bases: TGTGCCAGCAGTTCACAAGTCTCTGGAAACACCATATATTTT.